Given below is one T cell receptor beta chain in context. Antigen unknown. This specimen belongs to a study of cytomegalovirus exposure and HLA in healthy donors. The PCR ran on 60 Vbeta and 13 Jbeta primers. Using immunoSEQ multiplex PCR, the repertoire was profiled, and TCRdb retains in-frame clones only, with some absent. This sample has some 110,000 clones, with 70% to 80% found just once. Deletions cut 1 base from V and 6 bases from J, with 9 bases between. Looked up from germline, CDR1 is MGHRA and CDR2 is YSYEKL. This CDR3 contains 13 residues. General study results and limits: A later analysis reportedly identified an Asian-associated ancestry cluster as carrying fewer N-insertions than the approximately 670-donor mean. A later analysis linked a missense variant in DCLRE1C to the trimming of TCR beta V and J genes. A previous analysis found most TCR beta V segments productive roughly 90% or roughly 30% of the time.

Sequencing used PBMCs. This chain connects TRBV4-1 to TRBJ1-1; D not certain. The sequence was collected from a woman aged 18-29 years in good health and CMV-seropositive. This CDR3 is CASSQVGGAEAFF. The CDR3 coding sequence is TGCGCCAGCAGCCAAGTGGGAGGCGCTGAAGCTTTCTTT.